Following are 11 T cell receptor beta chains from one sample sequenced in a study of cytomegalovirus exposure and HLA in healthy donors. This PCR relied on a set of 60 Vbeta primers and 13 Jbeta primers. The table came from immunoSEQ multiplex PCR; TCRdb's copy has only in-frame clones and leaves some out. The sample gives 150,000 to 200,000 clones, around 78% of which show up once; approximately 2% is in the top ten. The sequencing input was PBMCs. Receptors originate from a man aged 25 to 40 in good health and CMV-seronegative.

This clone was found a few times. The chain employs TRBV5-5 and TRBJ1-1, with D perhaps TRBD1 (6 bases). Trimming cost V 0 bases and J 1 base, with 13 bases left between them. In germline, CDR1 is SGHKS, CDR2 YYEKEE (reference sequence). CDR3 length: 16 residues. This chain's CDR3 is CASSLAYRDSNTEAFF. The CDR3 nucleotides are TGTGCCAGCAGCTTGGCCTACAGGGATTCGAACACTGAAGCTTTCTTT.

This chain connects TRBV5-1 to TRBJ2-1; 8 bases map to TRBD1. V shed 4 bases, J shed 2 bases, and the junction held 5 bases outside the gene matches. Germline V gives CDR1 SGHRS, CDR2 YFSETQ. This CDR3 has 15 amino acids. The CDR3, as DNA: TGCGCCAGCAGCCAGGGACAGGTGGCCTACAATGAGCAGTTCTTC. It yields the protein CASSQGQVAYNEQFF.

The chain links TRBV5-1 to TRBJ2-1; 9 nucleotides align to TRBD2. Trimming removed 3 bases from V and 6 bases from J; junction bases left unmatched: 7. The CDR3 runs 15 residues. The germline V gene has CDR1 SGHRS and CDR2 YFSETQ. This CDR3 is CASSSSREGLNEQFF. The CDR3 bases are TGCGCCAGCAGCTCGTCGCGGGAGGGCCTCAATGAGCAGTTCTTC.

The J gene is TRBJ2-7, the V gene TRBV18, with D perhaps matching TRBD2 (5 bases). The length of the CDR3 is 13 residues. Trimming pared 4 bases from V and 4 bases from J, leaving 11 bases between. Germline loops: CDR1 KGHSH, CDR2 LQKENI. CDR3 sequence (DNA): TGTGCCAGCTCACTCGGGGAGAAGTACGAGCAGTACTTC. Amino acid sequence: CASSLGEKYEQYF.

CDR3 sequence (DNA): TGTGCCAGCACCCGGGGGGACAGGGAATCACCGGGGCAGTACTTC. Translated: CASTRGDRESPGQYF. V gene TRBV2 combines with J gene TRBJ2-7, with TRBD1 matching 9 bases. J was trimmed by 9 bases and V by 7 bases; bases with no gene match: 16. This CDR3 is 15 amino acids long. CDR1 and CDR2 (germline): SNHLY, FYNNEI.

V usage is TRBV6-5 and J usage is TRBJ2-7; no firm D call. This CDR3 contains 12 residues. CDR1 and CDR2 from the germline V gene are MNHEY and SVGAGI. Trimming left V 5 bases short and J 4 bases short, with 9 bases between. The CDR3 sequence: CASSRGQYEQYF. The DNA for the CDR3 is TGTGCCAGCAGTCGAGGTCAGTACGAGCAGTACTTC.

This rearrangement joins TRBV9 to TRBJ2-1, with TRBD2 matching 8 bases. J lost 3 bases, V lost 4 bases, and 6 bases had no gene match. The CDR3 contains 15 residues. Looked up from germline, CDR1 is SGDLS and CDR2 is YYNGEE. The DNA of the CDR3 is TGTGCCAGCAGCCATGTAGCGGGACTCTACAATGAGCAGTTCTTC. Protein: CASSHVAGLYNEQFF.

The chain is built from TRBV27 and TRBJ2-4, with D tentatively TRBD2 (5 bases). The V gene's germline CDR1 is MNHEY and CDR2 SMNVEV (reference sequence). The CDR3 covers 15 residues. Trimming shortened V by 5 bases and J by 0 bases, and 11 bases separated the two germline ends. CDR3 coding DNA: TGTGCCAGCAGTCTTTGGGAGCCAGCCAAAAACATTCAGTACTTC. This sequence encodes CASSLWEPAKNIQYF.

The chain combines TRBV27 with TRBJ2-7, with D perhaps TRBD1 (5 bases). This CDR3 comprises 14 residues. Trimming took off 1 base at V and 6 bases at J, with 13 bases between the two ends. Per the germline V gene, CDR1 is MNHEY and CDR2 is SMNVEV (reference sequence). CDR3 protein: CASSLLQGYGEQYF. CDR3 nucleotide sequence: TGTGCCAGCAGTTTATTGCAGGGTTACGGCGAGCAGTACTTC.

The chain employs TRBV5-6 and TRBJ1-2; 10 bases are a match to TRBD1. The CDR3 contains 16 residues. Germline assignment: CDR1 SGHDT and CDR2 YYEEEE. V was pared by 2 bases and J by 3 bases, with 7 bases of the junction left unmatched. CDR3 DNA sequence: TGTGCCAGCAGCTTAGGGGGGACAGGGGAGTACTATGGCTACACCTTC. Protein: CASSLGGTGEYYGYTF.

The chain carries TRBV11-2 and TRBJ2-5; possibly TRBD1 for D (6 bases). V lost 0 bases, J lost 7 bases, and 15 bases lay in between. The germline V gene encodes CDR1 SGHAT and CDR2 FQNNGV. The CDR3 consists of 15 residues. CDR3 loop: CASSLERTAQGTQYF. CDR3 bases: TGTGCCAGCAGCTTAGAAAGGACAGCCCAGGGGACCCAGTACTTC.